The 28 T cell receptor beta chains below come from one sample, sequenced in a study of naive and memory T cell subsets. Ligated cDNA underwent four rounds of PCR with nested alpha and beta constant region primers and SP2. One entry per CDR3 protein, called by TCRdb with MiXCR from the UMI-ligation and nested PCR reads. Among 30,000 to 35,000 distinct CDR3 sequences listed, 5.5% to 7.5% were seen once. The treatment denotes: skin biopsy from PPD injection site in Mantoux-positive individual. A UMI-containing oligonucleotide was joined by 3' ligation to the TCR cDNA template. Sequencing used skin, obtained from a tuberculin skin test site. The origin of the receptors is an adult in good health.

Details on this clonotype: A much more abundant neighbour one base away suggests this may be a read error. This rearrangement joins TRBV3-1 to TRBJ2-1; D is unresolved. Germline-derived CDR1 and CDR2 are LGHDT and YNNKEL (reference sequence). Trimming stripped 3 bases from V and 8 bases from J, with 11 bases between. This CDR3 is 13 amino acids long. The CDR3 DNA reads TGTGCCAGCAGCCAGTTGGGCTGGGATGAGCAGTTCTTC. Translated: CASSQLGWDEQFF.

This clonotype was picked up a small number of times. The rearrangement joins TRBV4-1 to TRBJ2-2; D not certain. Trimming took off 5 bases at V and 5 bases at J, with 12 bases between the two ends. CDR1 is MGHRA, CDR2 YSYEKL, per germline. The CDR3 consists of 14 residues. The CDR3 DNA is TGCGCCAGCAGCTTCCTGATTATGACCGGGGAGCTGTTTTTT. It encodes CASSFLIMTGELFF.

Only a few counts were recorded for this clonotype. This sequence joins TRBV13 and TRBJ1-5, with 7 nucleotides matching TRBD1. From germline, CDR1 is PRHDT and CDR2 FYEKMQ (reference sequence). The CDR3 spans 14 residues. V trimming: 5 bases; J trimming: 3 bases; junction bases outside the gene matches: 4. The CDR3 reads CASSLGTVNQPQHF. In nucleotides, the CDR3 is TGTGCCAGCAGCCTTGGGACAGTCAATCAGCCCCAGCATTTT.

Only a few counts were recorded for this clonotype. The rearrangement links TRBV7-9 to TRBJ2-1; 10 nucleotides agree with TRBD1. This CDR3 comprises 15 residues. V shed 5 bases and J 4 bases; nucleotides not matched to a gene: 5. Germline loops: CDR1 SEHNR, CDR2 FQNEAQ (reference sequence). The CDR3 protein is CASSARDRGYNEQFF. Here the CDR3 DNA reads TGTGCCAGCAGCGCCCGGGACAGGGGTTACAATGAGCAGTTCTTC.

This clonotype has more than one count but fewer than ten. Here the CDR3 reads CASRRTSGGLYEQYF. CDR3 nucleotides: TGTGCCAGCAGACGAACTAGCGGGGGGCTCTACGAGCAGTACTTC. J is TRBJ2-7 and V is TRBV3-1; 12 bases agree with TRBD2. The J segment lost 3 bases and the V segment lost 6 bases, leaving 6 bases of the junction unmatched. The CDR3 length is 15 residues. Germline CDR1 LGHDT, CDR2 YNNKEL (reference sequence).

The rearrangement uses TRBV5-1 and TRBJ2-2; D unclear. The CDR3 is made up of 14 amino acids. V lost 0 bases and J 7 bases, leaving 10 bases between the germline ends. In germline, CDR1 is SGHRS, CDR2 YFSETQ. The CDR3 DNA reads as TGCGCCAGCAGCTTGGGGCATGAAGGCGGGGAGCTGTTTTTT. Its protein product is CASSLGHEGGELFF. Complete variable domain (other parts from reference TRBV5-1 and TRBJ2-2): KAGVTQTPRYLIKTRGQQVTLSCSPISGHRSVSWYQQTPGQGLQFLFEYFSETQRNKGNFPGRFSGRQFSNSRSEMNVSTLELGDSALYLCASSLGHEGGELFFGEGSRLTVL.

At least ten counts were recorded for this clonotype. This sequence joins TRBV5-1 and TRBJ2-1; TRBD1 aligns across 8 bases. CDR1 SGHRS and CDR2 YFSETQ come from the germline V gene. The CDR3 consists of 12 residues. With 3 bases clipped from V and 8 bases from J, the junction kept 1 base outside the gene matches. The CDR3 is CASSWTGYEQFF. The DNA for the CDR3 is TGCGCCAGCAGCTGGACAGGGTATGAGCAGTTCTTC.

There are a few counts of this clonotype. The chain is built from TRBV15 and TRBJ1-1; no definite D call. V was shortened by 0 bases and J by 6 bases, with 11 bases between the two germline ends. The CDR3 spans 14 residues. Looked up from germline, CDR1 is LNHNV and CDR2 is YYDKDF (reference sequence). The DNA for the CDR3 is TGTGCCACCAGCAGAGAAGGCGTGTCTGCTGAAGCTTTCTTT. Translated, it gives CATSREGVSAEAFF. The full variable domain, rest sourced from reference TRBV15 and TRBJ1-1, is DAMVIQNPRYQVTQFGKPVTLSCSQTLNHNVMYWYQQKSSQAPKLLFHYYDKDFNNEADTPDNFQSRRPNTSFCFLDIRSPGLGDTAMYLCATSREGVSAEAFFGQGTRLTVV.

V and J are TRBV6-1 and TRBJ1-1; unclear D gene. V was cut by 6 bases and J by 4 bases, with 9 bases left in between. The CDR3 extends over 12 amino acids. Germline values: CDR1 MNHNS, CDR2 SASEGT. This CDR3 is CASRAMSTEAFF. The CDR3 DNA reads TGTGCCAGCAGGGCTATGAGCACTGAAGCTTTCTTT.

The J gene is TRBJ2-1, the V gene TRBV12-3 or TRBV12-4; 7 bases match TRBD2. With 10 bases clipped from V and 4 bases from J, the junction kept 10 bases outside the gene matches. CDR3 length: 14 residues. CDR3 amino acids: CATSRDYGYNEQFF. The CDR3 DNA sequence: TGTGCCACCAGCAGGGACTACGGATACAATGAGCAGTTCTTC.

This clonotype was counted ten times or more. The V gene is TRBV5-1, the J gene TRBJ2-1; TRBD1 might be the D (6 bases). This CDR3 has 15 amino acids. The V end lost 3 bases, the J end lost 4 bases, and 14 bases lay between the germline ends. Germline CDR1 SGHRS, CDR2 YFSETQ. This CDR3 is CASSSGASTYNEQFF. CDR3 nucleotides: TGCGCCAGCAGCTCAGGGGCGTCGACGTACAATGAGCAGTTCTTC.

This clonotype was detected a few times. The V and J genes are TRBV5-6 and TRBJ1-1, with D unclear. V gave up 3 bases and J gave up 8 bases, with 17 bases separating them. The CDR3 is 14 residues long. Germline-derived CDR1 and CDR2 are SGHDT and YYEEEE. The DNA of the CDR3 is TGTGCCAGCAGCTACACTAACAGTCTCGGCGAAGCTTTCTTT. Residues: CASSYTNSLGEAFF.

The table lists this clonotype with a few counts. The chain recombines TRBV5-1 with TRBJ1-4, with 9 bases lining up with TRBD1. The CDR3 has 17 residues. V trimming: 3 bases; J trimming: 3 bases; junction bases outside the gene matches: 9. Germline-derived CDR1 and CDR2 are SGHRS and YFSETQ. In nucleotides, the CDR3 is TGCGCCAGCAGCTACTCCGGGACAGGGACATCTAATGAAAAACTGTTTTTT. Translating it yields CASSYSGTGTSNEKLFF. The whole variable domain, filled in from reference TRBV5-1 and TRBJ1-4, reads KAGVTQTPRYLIKTRGQQVTLSCSPISGHRSVSWYQQTPGQGLQFLFEYFSETQRNKGNFPGRFSGRQFSNSRSEMNVSTLELGDSALYLCASSYSGTGTSNEKLFFGSGTQLSVL.

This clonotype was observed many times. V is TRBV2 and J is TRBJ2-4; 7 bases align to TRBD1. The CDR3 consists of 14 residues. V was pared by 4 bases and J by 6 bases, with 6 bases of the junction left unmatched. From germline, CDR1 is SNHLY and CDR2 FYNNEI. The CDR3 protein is CASSGGQWGNIQYF. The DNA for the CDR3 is TGTGCCAGCAGTGGGGGACAGTGGGGAAACATTCAGTACTTC. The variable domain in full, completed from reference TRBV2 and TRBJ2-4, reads EPEVTQTPSHQVTQMGQEVILRCVPISNHLYFYWYRQILGQKVEFLVSFYNNEISEKSEIFDDQFSVERPDGSNFTLKIRSTKLEDSAMYFCASSGGQWGNIQYFGAGTRLSVL.

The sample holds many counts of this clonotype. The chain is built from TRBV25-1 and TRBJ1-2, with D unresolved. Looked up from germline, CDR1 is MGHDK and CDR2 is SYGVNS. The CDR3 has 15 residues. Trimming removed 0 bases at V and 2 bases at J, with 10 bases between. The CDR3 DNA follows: TGTGCCAGCAGTGAATACGACACGCCGAACTATGGCTACACCTTC. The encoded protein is CASSEYDTPNYGYTF.

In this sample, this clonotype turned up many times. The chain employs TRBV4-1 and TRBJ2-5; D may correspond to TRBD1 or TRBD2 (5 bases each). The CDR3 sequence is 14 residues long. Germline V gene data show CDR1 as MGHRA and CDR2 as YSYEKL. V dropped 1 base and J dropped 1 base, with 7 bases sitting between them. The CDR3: CASSQVGTQETQYF. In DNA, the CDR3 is TGCGCCAGCAGCCAAGTAGGGACCCAAGAGACCCAGTACTTC.

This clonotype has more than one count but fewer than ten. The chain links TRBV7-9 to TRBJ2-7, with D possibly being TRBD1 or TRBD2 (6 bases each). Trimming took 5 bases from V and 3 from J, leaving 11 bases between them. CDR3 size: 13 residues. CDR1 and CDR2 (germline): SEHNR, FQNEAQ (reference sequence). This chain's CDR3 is CASSPRGDYEQYF. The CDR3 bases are TGTGCCAGCAGCCCGAGGGGGGACTACGAGCAGTACTTC.

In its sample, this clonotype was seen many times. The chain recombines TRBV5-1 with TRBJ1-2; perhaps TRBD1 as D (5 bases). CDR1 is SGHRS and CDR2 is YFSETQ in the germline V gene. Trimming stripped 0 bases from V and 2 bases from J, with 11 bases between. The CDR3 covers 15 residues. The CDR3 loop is CASSLVLGENYGYTF. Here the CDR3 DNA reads TGCGCCAGCAGCTTGGTGTTGGGGGAGAACTATGGCTACACCTTC.

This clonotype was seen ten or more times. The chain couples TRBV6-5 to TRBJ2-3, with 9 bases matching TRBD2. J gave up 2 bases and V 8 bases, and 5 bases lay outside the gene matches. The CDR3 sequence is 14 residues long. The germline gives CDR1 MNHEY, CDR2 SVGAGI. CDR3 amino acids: CASGAGGHTDTQYF. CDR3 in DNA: TGTGCCAGCGGTGCGGGGGGGCACACAGATACGCAGTATTTT.

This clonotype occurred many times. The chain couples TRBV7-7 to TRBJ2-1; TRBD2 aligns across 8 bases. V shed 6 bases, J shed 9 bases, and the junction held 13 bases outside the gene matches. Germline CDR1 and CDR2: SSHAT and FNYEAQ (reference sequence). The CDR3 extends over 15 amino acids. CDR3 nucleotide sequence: TGTGCCAGCAGTCCTCGACTAGCGACTACTATTGAGCAGTTCTTC. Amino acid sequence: CASSPRLATTIEQFF. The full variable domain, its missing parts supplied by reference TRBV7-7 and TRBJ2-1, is GAGVSQSPRYKVTKRGQDVTLRCDPISSHATLYWYQQALGQGPEFLTYFNYEAQPDKSGLPSDRFSAERPEGSISTLTIQRTEQRDSAMYRCASSPRLATTIEQFFGPGTRLTVL.

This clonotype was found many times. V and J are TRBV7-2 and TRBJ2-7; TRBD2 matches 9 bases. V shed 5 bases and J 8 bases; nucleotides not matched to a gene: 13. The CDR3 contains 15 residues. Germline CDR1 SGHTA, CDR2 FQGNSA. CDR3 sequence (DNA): TGTGCCAGCAGCCTCAGCGGGGGGACTCCTACGAAGCAGTACTTC. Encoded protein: CASSLSGGTPTKQYF.

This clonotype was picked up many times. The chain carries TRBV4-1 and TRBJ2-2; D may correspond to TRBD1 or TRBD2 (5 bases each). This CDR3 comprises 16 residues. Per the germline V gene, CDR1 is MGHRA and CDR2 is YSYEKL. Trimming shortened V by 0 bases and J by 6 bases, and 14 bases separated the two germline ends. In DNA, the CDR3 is TGCGCCAGCAGCCAAGATCTAAGGGGAGCGGCCGGGGAGCTGTTTTTT. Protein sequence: CASSQDLRGAAGELFF.

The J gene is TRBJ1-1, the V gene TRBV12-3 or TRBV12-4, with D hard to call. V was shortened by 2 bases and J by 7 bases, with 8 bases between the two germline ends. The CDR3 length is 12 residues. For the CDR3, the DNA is TGTGCCAGCAGTTTATGGAGCCATGAAGCTTTCTTT. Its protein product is CASSLWSHEAFF.

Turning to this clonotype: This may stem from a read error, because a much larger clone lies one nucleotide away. For the CDR3, the DNA is TGTGCCAGCTCTCGAACGGGACTAGCGGGGGGAGATACGCAGTATTTT. Translation: CASSRTGLAGGDTQYF. The chain carries TRBV2 and TRBJ2-3; 15 nucleotides agree with TRBD2. Germline V lookup: CDR1 SNHLY, CDR2 FYNNEI. The V gene end was trimmed by 8 bases and the J gene end by 5 bases; junction bases not matched to a gene: 8. The CDR3 runs 16 residues.

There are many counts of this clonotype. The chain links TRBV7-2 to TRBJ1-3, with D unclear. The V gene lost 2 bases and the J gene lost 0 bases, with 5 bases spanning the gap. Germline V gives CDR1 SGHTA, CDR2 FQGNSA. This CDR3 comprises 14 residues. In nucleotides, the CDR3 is TGTGCCAGCAGCTTAACGGGCTCTGGAAACACCATATATTTT. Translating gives CASSLTGSGNTIYF.

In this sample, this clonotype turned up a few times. In DNA, the CDR3 is TGTGCCAGCAGTTCTGGACAGGGTCAAAATGAAAAACTGTTTTTT. Translating it yields CASSSGQGQNEKLFF. V gene TRBV12-3 or TRBV12-4 combines with J gene TRBJ1-4; the match to TRBD1 covers 8 bases. The CDR3 contains 15 residues. V was pared by 4 bases and J by 5 bases, with 6 bases of the junction left unmatched.

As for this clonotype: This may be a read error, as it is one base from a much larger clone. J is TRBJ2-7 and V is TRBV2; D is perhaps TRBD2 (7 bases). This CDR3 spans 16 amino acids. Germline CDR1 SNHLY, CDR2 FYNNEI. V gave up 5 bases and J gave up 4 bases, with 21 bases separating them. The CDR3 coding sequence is TGTGCCAGCAGTATCCCCGGGGGGCTTGTCCGGTACGAGCAGTACTTC. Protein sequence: CASSIPGGLVRYEQYF.

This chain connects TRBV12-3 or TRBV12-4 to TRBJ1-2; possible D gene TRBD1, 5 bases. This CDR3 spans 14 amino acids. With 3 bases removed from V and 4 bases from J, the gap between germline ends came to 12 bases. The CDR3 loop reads CASSFQGSIYGYTF. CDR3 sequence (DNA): TGTGCCAGCAGTTTTCAGGGTTCCATCTATGGCTACACCTTC.